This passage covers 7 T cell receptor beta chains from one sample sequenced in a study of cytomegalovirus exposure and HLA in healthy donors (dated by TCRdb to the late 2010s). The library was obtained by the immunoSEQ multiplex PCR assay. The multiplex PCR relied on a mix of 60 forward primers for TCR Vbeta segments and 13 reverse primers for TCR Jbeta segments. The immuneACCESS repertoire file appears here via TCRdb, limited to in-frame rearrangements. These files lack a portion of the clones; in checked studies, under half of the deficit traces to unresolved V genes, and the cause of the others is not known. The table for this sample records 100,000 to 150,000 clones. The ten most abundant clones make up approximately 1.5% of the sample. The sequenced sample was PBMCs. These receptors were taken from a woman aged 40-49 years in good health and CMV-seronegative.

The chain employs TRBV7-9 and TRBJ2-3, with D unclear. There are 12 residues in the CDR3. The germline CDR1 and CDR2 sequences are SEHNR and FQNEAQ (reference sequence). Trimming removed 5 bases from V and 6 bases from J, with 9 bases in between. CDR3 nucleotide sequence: TGTGCCAGCAGCCTTGGAGCGGATACGCAGTATTTT. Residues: CASSLGADTQYF.

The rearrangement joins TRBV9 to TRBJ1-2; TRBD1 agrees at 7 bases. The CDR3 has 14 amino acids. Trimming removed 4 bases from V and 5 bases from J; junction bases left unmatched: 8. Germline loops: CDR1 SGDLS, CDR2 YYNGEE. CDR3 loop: CASSSGTDPYGYTF. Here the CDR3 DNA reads TGTGCCAGCAGCTCCGGGACAGACCCATATGGCTACACCTTC.

The CDR3 sequence is CASSLMQTNTEAFF. In DNA, the CDR3 is TGTGCCAGCAGCTTAATGCAGACAAACACTGAAGCTTTCTTT. This rearrangement joins TRBV7-2 to TRBJ1-1, with D uncertain. V was pared by 2 bases and J by 2 bases, with 9 bases between. CDR1 is SGHTA, CDR2 FQGNSA, per germline. CDR3 length equals 14 residues.

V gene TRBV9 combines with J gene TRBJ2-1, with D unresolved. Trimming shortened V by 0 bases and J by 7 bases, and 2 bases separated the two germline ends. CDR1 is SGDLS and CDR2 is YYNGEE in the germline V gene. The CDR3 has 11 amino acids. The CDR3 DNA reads TGTGCCAGCAGCGTAGCAAATGAGCAGTTCTTC. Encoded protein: CASSVANEQFF.

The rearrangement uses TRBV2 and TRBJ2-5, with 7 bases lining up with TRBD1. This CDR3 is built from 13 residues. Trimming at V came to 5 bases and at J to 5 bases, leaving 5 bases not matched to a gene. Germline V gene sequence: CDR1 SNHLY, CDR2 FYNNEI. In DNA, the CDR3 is TGTGCCAGCAGTCAGACAGGGCCGGAGACCCAGTACTTC. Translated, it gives CASSQTGPETQYF.

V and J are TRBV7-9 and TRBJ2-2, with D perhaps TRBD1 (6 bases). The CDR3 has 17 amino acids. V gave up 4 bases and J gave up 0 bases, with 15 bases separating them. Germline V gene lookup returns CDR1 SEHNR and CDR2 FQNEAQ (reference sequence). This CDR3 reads CASSYGTTNTNTGELFF. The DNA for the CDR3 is TGTGCCAGCAGCTACGGGACAACGAATACGAACACCGGGGAGCTGTTTTTT. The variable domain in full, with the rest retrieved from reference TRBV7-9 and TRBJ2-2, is DTGVSQNPRHKITKRGQNVTFRCDPISEHNRLYWYRQTLGQGPEFLTYFQNEAQLEKSRLLSDRFSAERPKGSFSTLEIQRTEQGDSAMYLCASSYGTTNTNTGELFFGEGSRLTVL.

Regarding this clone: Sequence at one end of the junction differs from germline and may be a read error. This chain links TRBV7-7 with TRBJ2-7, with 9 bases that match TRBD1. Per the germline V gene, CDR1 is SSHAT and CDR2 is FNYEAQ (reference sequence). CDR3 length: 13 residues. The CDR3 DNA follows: TGTGCTAGCAGCTTGACAGGGGGCTACGAGCAGTACTTC. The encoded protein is CASSLTGGYEQYF.